Below are 19 T cell receptor beta chains sequenced from a single sample in a study of blood T cell repertoires in COVID-19. The method was immunoSEQ multiplex PCR; TCRdb's version includes in-frame clones alone and lacks a portion of them. The data contain 95,000 to 100,000 clones, 90% to 95% of them singletons. Sequenced: peripheral blood. Receptor source: a man aged 45 to 65 with acute or convalescent COVID-19.

This chain joins TRBV19 and TRBJ1-2; the D gene is possibly TRBD1 (6 bases). Germline CDR1 is LNHDA and CDR2 is SQIVND (reference sequence). The ends were cut back, 5 bases at V and 6 bases at J, with 19 bases in the middle. The CDR3 extends over 15 amino acids. This CDR3 is CASSPWLGGAHGYTF. The DNA for the CDR3 is TGTGCCAGTAGTCCCTGGCTAGGGGGAGCCCATGGCTACACCTTC.

The gene calls are TRBV4-3 and TRBJ1-2; D is unclear. Germline values: CDR1 LGHNA, CDR2 YSLEER. This CDR3 region has 15 residues. V gave up 0 bases and J gave up 4 bases, with 12 bases separating them. DNA for the CDR3: TGCGCCAGCAGCCAAGAGCCCGGTGGTGGCTATGGCTACACCTTC. Amino acid sequence: CASSQEPGGGYGYTF.

This chain connects TRBV2 to TRBJ1-2; D is perhaps TRBD1 (6 bases). Germline-derived CDR1 and CDR2 are SNHLY and FYNNEI. This CDR3 has 15 amino acids. Trimming left V 3 bases short and J 3 bases short, with 14 bases between. The CDR3: CASSEQGKFDYGYTF. CDR3 DNA sequence: TGTGCCAGCAGTGAGCAGGGGAAGTTTGACTATGGCTACACCTTC.

V is TRBV30 and J is TRBJ2-7; D is undetermined. Germline V gene sequence: CDR1 GTSNPN, CDR2 SVGIG (reference sequence). V lost 1 base and J 4 bases, leaving 8 bases between the germline ends. This CDR3 is 12 amino acids long. In nucleotides, the CDR3 is TGTGCCTGGAGTGGGCAGTCTTACGAGCAGTACTTC. Its protein product is CAWSGQSYEQYF.

The chain uses TRBV2 and TRBJ2-1; D perhaps matches TRBD1 (6 bases). Trimming pared 1 base from V and 7 bases from J, leaving 8 bases between. CDR1 is SNHLY, CDR2 FYNNEI, per germline. The CDR3 runs 13 residues. In DNA form, the CDR3 reads TGTGCCAGCAGTGAAGATAGGGGGAATGAGCAGTTCTTC. Its translation is CASSEDRGNEQFF.

This chain joins TRBV7-9 and TRBJ1-1; D possibly corresponds to TRBD1 (6 bases). CDR1 is SEHNR, CDR2 FQNEAQ, per germline (reference sequence). The V gene lost 5 bases and the J gene lost 1 base, with 14 bases spanning the gap. This CDR3 contains 15 residues. CDR3 sequence (DNA): TGTGCCAGCAGCACCCGATTGGGGGCGAACACTGAAGCTTTCTTT. The encoded protein is CASSTRLGANTEAFF.

The rearrangement joins TRBV29-1 to TRBJ2-7, with 7 bases identical to TRBD1. V trimming: 3 bases; J trimming: 3 bases; junction bases outside the gene matches: 5. Germline CDR1 and CDR2: SQVTM and ANQGSEA. This CDR3 contains 13 residues. The CDR3 coding sequence is TGCAGCGTTGAGGGGCAGGGGGTCTACGAGCAGTACTTC. Translation: CSVEGQGVYEQYF.

Of note for this clone: An end of the junction does not agree with germline; a read error may underlie this. The V gene is TRBV18, the J gene TRBJ1-3; perhaps TRBD1 as D (6 bases). This CDR3 is built from 16 residues. Germline assignment: CDR1 KGHSH and CDR2 LQKENI. DNA of the CDR3: TGTGCCAGCTCCCCACGGACAGATTCCTCTGGAAACACCATATATTTT. Amino acid sequence: CASSPRTDSSGNTIYF.

This clone was seen a few times. The chain carries TRBV5-1 and TRBJ1-6, with 7 bases matching TRBD1. The CDR3 covers 15 residues. V was pared by 0 bases and J by 9 bases, with 6 bases of the junction left unmatched. Germline V CDR1 and CDR2: SGHRS, YFSETQ. The CDR3 DNA is TGCGCCAGCAGCTTGGACGGGACAGTTGGTTCACCCCTCCACTTT. It yields the protein CASSLDGTVGSPLHF.

The count of this clone is one. The V and J genes are TRBV19 and TRBJ1-1; the D gene is possibly TRBD1 (5 bases). The germline V gene has CDR1 LNHDA and CDR2 SQIVND (reference sequence). This CDR3 is 14 amino acids long. Trimming removed 6 bases from V and 6 bases from J, with 17 bases in between. CDR3 nucleotides: TGTGCCAGTAGGCAGCGGGGCAGTGGGGCTGAAGCTTTCTTT. Protein: CASRQRGSGAEAFF.

The chain employs TRBV5-1 and TRBJ2-1, with TRBD2 matching 9 bases. The CDR3 spans 16 residues. The germline gives CDR1 SGHRS, CDR2 YFSETQ. The V segment lost 3 bases and the J segment 1 base; nucleotides outside the gene matches: 5. The CDR3, as DNA: TGCGCCAGCAGCTCGGGACTAGCATTTTCCTACAATGAGCAGTTCTTC. Residues: CASSSGLAFSYNEQFF. The full variable domain, completed using reference TRBV5-1 and TRBJ2-1, is KAGVTQTPRYLIKTRGQQVTLSCSPISGHRSVSWYQQTPGQGLQFLFEYFSETQRNKGNFPGRFSGRQFSNSRSEMNVSTLELGDSALYLCASSSGLAFSYNEQFFGPGTRLTVL.

This clone was observed once. The chain joins TRBV18 to TRBJ1-5, with a weak D call TRBD1 (5 bases). The CDR3 is 15 amino acids. In germline, CDR1 is KGHSH, CDR2 LQKENI. Trimming shortened V by 5 bases and J by 1 base, and 12 bases separated the two germline ends. The CDR3 nucleotides are TGTGCCAGCTCAACCAGGGAGGGGAGCAATCAGCCCCAGCATTTT. It yields the protein CASSTREGSNQPQHF.

The J gene is TRBJ2-3, the V gene TRBV19, with 8 nucleotides matching TRBD2. In germline, CDR1 is LNHDA, CDR2 SQIVND (reference sequence). This CDR3 has 14 residues. V lost 3 bases, J lost 3 bases, and 2 bases stayed unmatched. DNA for the CDR3: TGTGCCAGTAGTATTAGCGGGGTGACAGATACGCAGTATTTT. It encodes CASSISGVTDTQYF.

The V and J genes are TRBV30 and TRBJ2-1; a weak D match, TRBD2 (6 bases). The germline V and J ends were trimmed by 2 bases and 4 bases, with 18 bases remaining between them. This CDR3 is 16 amino acids long. The V gene's germline CDR1 is GTSNPN and CDR2 SVGIG (reference sequence). CDR3 loop: CAWSLSLGGLYNEQFF. The CDR3, as DNA: TGTGCCTGGAGTCTATCACTGGGAGGACTTTACAATGAGCAGTTCTTC.

The CDR3 loop is CASSQERGNNQETQYF. CDR3 coding DNA: TGCGCCAGCAGCCAAGAGCGGGGTAACAACCAAGAGACCCAGTACTTC. The chain is built from TRBV4-3 and TRBJ2-5, with D tentatively TRBD2 (6 bases). Germline CDR1 and CDR2: LGHNA and YSLEER. The CDR3 loop spans 16 amino acids. The ends were cut back, 0 bases at V and 0 bases at J, with 11 bases in the middle.

The CDR3 DNA sequence: TGCGCCAGCAGCTTGGACAAATACTACGAGCAGTACTTC. Its translation is CASSLDKYYEQYF. This sequence joins TRBV5-1 and TRBJ2-7, with D unresolved. Trimming pared 0 bases from V and 3 bases from J, leaving 7 bases between. From germline, CDR1 is SGHRS and CDR2 YFSETQ. This CDR3 region has 13 residues.

The chain has TRBV6-5 and TRBJ2-7, with 8 bases fitting TRBD1. Germline CDR1 is MNHEY and CDR2 is SVGAGI. This CDR3 is 14 amino acids long. The V segment lost 1 base and the J segment 6 bases; nucleotides outside the gene matches: 5. Here the CDR3 reads CASSYFRTGFEQYF. The DNA for the CDR3 is TGTGCCAGCAGTTACTTTAGGACAGGGTTCGAGCAGTACTTC.

J is TRBJ1-2 and V is TRBV5-4; 8 nucleotides match TRBD1. The germline CDR1 and CDR2 sequences are SGHNT and YYREEE (reference sequence). The CDR3 is 17 residues long. With 0 bases clipped from V and 3 bases from J, the junction kept 10 bases outside the gene matches. DNA for the CDR3: TGTGCCAGCAGCTTGGGTCCTGCAGGGGGCTCGGACTATGGCTACACCTTC. It codes for CASSLGPAGGSDYGYTF.

This chain uses TRBV6-6 with TRBJ2-1, with TRBD2 identical over 10 bases. Germline V lookup: CDR1 MNHNY, CDR2 SVGAGI (reference sequence). The CDR3 runs 15 residues. The J segment lost 8 bases and the V segment lost 2 bases, leaving 6 bases of the junction unmatched. The CDR3 protein is CASSYGLAEPHEQFF. The CDR3 nucleotides read TGTGCCAGCAGTTACGGACTAGCGGAACCTCATGAGCAGTTCTTC.